This T cell receptor beta chain was identified during a study of T cell responses to AZD1222 COVID-19 vaccine. General study results and limits: Baseline serostatus was positive in only six or seven AZD1222 recipients.

TCRdb keeps only in-frame clones here, not all; method: immunoSEQ multiplex PCR. The top ten clones hold approximately 1.8% of a sample with 130,000 to 150,000 clones, about 92% of them seen once. Per germline, CDR1 SGHDT and CDR2 YYEEEE. CDR3 size: 18 residues. V lost 3 bases to trimming and J lost 7 bases, with 25 bases between them. Regarding this clone: Its antigen is currently unknown.

The TCR sequence derives from an adult who received the AZD1222 COVID-19 vaccine. The gene calls are TRBV5-6 and TRBJ1-4; possible D gene TRBD1, 5 bases. This sample comprised peripheral blood, obtained 28 days after the second AZD1222 dose. CDR3: CASSSQPGNWGLGEKLFF. In DNA, the CDR3 is TGTGCCAGCAGCTCGCAACCCGGGAACTGGGGCCTGGGTGAAAAACTGTTTTTT.